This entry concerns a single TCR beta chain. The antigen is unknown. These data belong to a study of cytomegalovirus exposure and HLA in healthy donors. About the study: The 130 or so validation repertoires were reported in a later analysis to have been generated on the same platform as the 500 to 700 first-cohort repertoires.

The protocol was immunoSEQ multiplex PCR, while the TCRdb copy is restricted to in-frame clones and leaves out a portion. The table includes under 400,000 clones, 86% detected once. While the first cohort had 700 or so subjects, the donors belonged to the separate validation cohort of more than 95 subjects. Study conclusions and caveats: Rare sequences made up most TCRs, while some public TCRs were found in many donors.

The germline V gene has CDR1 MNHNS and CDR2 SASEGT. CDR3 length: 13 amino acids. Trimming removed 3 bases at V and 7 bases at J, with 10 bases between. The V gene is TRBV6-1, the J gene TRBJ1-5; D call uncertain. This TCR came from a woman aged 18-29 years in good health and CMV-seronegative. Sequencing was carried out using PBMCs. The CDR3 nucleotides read TGTGCCAGCAGTGAGGCCGAATGGCAGCCCCAGCATTTT. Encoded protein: CASSEAEWQPQHF.